The sequence of this T cell receptor (beta chain) was determined in a study of cytomegalovirus exposure and HLA in healthy donors. Study details: There were tens of millions of unique TCRs (from HLA-typed donors) in an early data release.

Germline CDR1 is MNHEY and CDR2 is SMNVEV (reference sequence). This CDR3 is built from 16 residues. V was pared by 6 bases and J by 6 bases, with 13 bases of the junction left unmatched. The PCR ran on 60 Vbeta and 13 Jbeta primers. Authors' methods: Later, an analysis found around 77 million unique TCR beta chains, and some 10 million of these were shared. Libraries were prepared by immunoSEQ multiplex PCR; TCRdb keeps only in-frame clonotypes and omits some of them. That table furnishes V, J and clone size, whereas the DNA furnished D and trimming. The sample has under 150,000 clones, roughly 78% seen once; the top ten hold about 3%.

The chain joins TRBV27 to TRBJ2-1, with TRBD2 identical over 8 bases. Sequencing input: PBMCs. The clonotype originates from a middle-aged man in good health and CMV-seropositive. For the CDR3, the DNA is TGTGCCAGCAGCCCGGGGGGGAGGGGGGCGAGCAATGAGCAGTTCTTC. Encoded protein: CASSPGGRGASNEQFF.